This T cell receptor (beta chain) was observed in a study of cytomegalovirus exposure and HLA in healthy donors. Points on this clone: Its antigen is not identified.

Germline values: CDR1 WSHSY, CDR2 SAAADI. This CDR3 has 13 amino acids. V trimming: 3 bases; J trimming: 7 bases; junction bases outside the gene matches: 3. 13 Jbeta primers and 60 Vbeta primers were used for the PCR. The method was immunoSEQ multiplex PCR; TCRdb's version includes in-frame clones alone and lacks a portion of them. The table lists over 200,000 clones, around 89% of them singletons, with roughly 0.99% in the top ten. Points from the study as a whole: Being productive about 90% or about 30% of the time was typical of most TCR beta V segments in an earlier analysis. It was shown in a later analysis that HLA-associated TCR beta chains were more clonally expanded than other, equally common chains.

The chain is built from TRBV10-2 and TRBJ2-5, with 9 bases fitting TRBD2. The receptor was isolated from a woman between 18 and 29 years old in good health and CMV-seronegative. The sequencing sample was made of PBMCs. The CDR3 is CASSEAGGGTQYF. The CDR3 DNA reads TGCGCCAGCAGTGAAGCGGGAGGTGGGACCCAGTACTTC.